A selection of T cell receptor beta chains follows, all from one sample in a study of cytomegalovirus exposure and HLA in healthy donors. Data came from immunoSEQ multiplex PCR; TCRdb stores just in-frame clones and leaves some out. The data hold over 100,000 clones, with around nine tenths observed a single time. The sample was PBMCs. The receptors derive from a woman aged 25-40 years in good health and CMV-seronegative. The conserved cysteine and the conserved F or W are not part of the CDR3 here.

>TRBJ1-2|TRBV14
ASSQIQGGGYGYT
>TRBJ2-7|TRBV5-6
ASSLEQGAIYEQY
>TRBJ1-2|TRBV7-9
ARWEVANGYT
>TRBJ1-4|TRBV4-2
ASSQDHRQGNEKLF
>TRBJ2-6|TRBV19
ASSTGSGANVLT
>TRBJ2-2|TRBV5-4
ASSLQGSLLGELF
>TRBJ1-2|TRBV5-4
ASRLPGQEGGYT
>TRBJ2-5|TRBV7-2
ASSFVGGPRGTQY
>TRBJ2-1|TRBV2
ASSYLAGGYNEQF
>TRBJ1-5|TRBV23-1
ASPGQHNQPQH
>TRBJ1-1|TRBV5-6
ASSLSGGESF
>TRBJ2-1|TRBV5-1
ASSPGQGAWNEQF
>TRBJ2-2|TRBV7-2
ASRGDVTGELF
>TRBJ2-3|TRBV4-3
ASSPSSRGDTQY
>TRBJ2-4|TRBV9
ASSGGQTRNIQY
>TRBJ2-7|TRBV30
AWTRPGSYEQY
>TRBJ2-5|TRBV4-1
ASSQEWPTSREQY
>TRBJ2-7|TRBV19
ASSIGRGTSGEQY
>TRBJ1-2|TRBV7-9
ASGHSLAGYGYT
>TRBJ2-5|TRBV7-2
ASSPHPGSGGYQETQY